These 32 T cell receptor beta chains share one sample of origin, sequenced in a study of technical replicates of blood from several donors. Assay used: immunoSEQ multiplex PCR; TCRdb lists only in-frame clones, some missing. This sample has 79,000 or so clones, with around nine tenths found just once. Specimen: T cells isolated from PBMCs. All receptors derive from a human donor in good health.

This chain joins TRBV19 and TRBJ2-1; 8 bases agree with TRBD2. Per the germline V gene, CDR1 is LNHDA and CDR2 is SQIVND (reference sequence). The CDR3 consists of 14 residues. J was trimmed by 9 bases and V by 0 bases; bases with no gene match: 4. The chain's CDR3 is CASSIELAAAEQFF. CDR3 in DNA: TGTGCCAGTAGTATAGAACTAGCGGCCGCTGAGCAGTTCTTC.

This chain connects TRBV18 to TRBJ2-7; weak D call: TRBD2 (6 bases). V lost 9 bases and J 2 bases, leaving 17 bases between the germline ends. The CDR3 has 14 amino acids. The germline V gene encodes CDR1 KGHSH and CDR2 LQKENI. The CDR3 DNA follows: TGTGCCAGTTCTTCCCCGGGACTTACCTACGAGCAGTACTTC. This gives the protein CASSSPGLTYEQYF.

This clone has more than one count but fewer than ten. The same CDR3 arises from other DNA sequences in this sample as well. CDR3 DNA: TGTGCCAGCAGCTTAGGACCTCAGGGCTACGAGCAGTACTTC. It codes for CASSLGPQGYEQYF. The chain has TRBV11-2 and TRBJ2-7; D might be TRBD1 (5 bases). CDR3 length equals 14 residues. V lost 1 base, J lost 3 bases, and 10 bases lay in between. The germline CDR1 and CDR2 sequences are SGHAT and FQNNGV.

This clone was observed once. The chain joins TRBV15 to TRBJ2-1; 11 positions agree with TRBD2. The CDR3 is 14 residues long. Trimming cost V 6 bases and J 8 bases; bases outside gene matches: 6. Germline-derived CDR1 and CDR2 are LNHNV and YYDKDF (reference sequence). CDR3 in amino acids: CATSSGREIHEQFF. As DNA, the CDR3 is TGTGCCACCAGTAGCGGGAGGGAGATTCATGAGCAGTTCTTC.

The J gene is TRBJ2-7, the V gene TRBV28; 11 bases are shared with TRBD1. The V and J ends lost 4 bases and 7 bases, in that order; junction bases with no gene match: 6. The germline gives CDR1 MDHEN, CDR2 SYDVKM. This CDR3 has 14 amino acids. CDR3 in amino acids: CASSSPGQGGEQYF. The CDR3 bases are TGTGCCAGCAGTTCGCCGGGACAGGGGGGTGAGCAGTACTTC. Supplemented by reference TRBV28 and TRBJ2-7, the full variable domain reads DVKVTQSSRYLVKRTGEKVFLECVQDMDHENMFWYRQDPGLGLRLIYFSYDVKMKEKGDIPEGYSVSREKKERFSLILESASTNQTSMYLCASSSPGQGGEQYFGPGTRLTVT.

The rearrangement links TRBV5-1 to TRBJ2-3; 8 nucleotides line up with TRBD1. The CDR3 length is 17 residues. Germline V lookup: CDR1 SGHRS, CDR2 YFSETQ. Germline trimming cut 0 bases from V and 2 bases from J; bases unmatched to any gene: 8. The DNA for the CDR3 is TGCGCCAGCAGCTTGGGGACAGGGCTAGGGTACACAGATACGCAGTATTTT. Translation gives CASSLGTGLGYTDTQYF.

V usage is TRBV29-1 and J usage is TRBJ2-2, with D perhaps matching TRBD1 (6 bases). Germline lookup yields CDR1 SQVTM and CDR2 ANQGSEA. V lost 7 bases to trimming and J lost 4 bases, with 13 bases between them. This CDR3 has 13 amino acids. The CDR3 here is CSAGQSRTGELFF. Written as DNA, the CDR3 is TGCAGCGCCGGACAGTCTCGCACCGGGGAGCTGTTTTTT.

The chain couples TRBV11-2 to TRBJ2-7, with TRBD1 matching over 10 bases. Germline V CDR1 and CDR2: SGHAT, FQNNGV. V lost 3 bases and J lost 2; bases outside the gene matches: 4. The CDR3 loop spans 15 amino acids. The CDR3 DNA is TGTGCCAGCAGCTTTGGACAGGGGGAAACCTACGAGCAGTACTTC. It encodes CASSFGQGETYEQYF.

This sequence joins TRBV9 and TRBJ1-2; no clear D. Trimming took 0 bases from V and 6 from J, leaving 9 bases between them. The CDR3 runs 13 residues. Germline V gene sequence: CDR1 SGDLS, CDR2 YYNGEE. DNA for the CDR3: TGTGCCAGCAGCGTAGCCAGTCGTAATGGCTACACCTTC. It is translated as CASSVASRNGYTF.

The rearrangement uses TRBV7-3 and TRBJ2-1; 8 nucleotides line up with TRBD2. V shed 5 bases and J 10 bases; nucleotides not matched to a gene: 7. Germline-derived CDR1 and CDR2 are SGHTA and FQGTGA. The CDR3 runs 13 residues. The DNA of the CDR3 is TGTGCCAGCAGCCCAGGACTAGCTCACGAGCAGTTCTTC. Its protein product is CASSPGLAHEQFF.

This clone was seen once. V and J are TRBV21-1 and TRBJ1-2; the table calls TRBD1, which could not be checked here. TRBV21-1 is recorded as a pseudogene. The CDR3 loop spans 13 amino acids. CDR3 coding DNA: TGTGCCAGCAGCTACAGGGAGATTTACGGCTACACCTTC. Translation: CASSYREIYGYTF.

The chain carries TRBV6-5 and TRBJ1-5; 8 nucleotides line up with TRBD1. This CDR3 region has 13 residues. Trimming took 8 bases from V and 7 from J; bases not matched to a gene: 7. The germline CDR1 and CDR2 sequences are MNHEY and SVGAGI. The CDR3 is CASSTGARQPQHF. CDR3 nucleotide sequence: TGTGCCAGCTCGACAGGGGCGCGGCAGCCCCAGCATTTT.

The V gene is TRBV5-1, the J gene TRBJ2-5; a possible D gene is TRBD2 (6 bases). The CDR3 consists of 13 residues. Germline-derived CDR1 and CDR2 are SGHRS and YFSETQ. V gave up 4 bases and J gave up 4 bases, with 11 bases separating them. The CDR3: CASSPGLGETQYF. Here the CDR3 DNA reads TGCGCCAGCAGCCCGGGACTGGGAGAGACCCAGTACTTC.

The genes are TRBV4-1 and TRBJ2-3; a possible D gene is TRBD2 (6 bases). CDR1 is MGHRA, CDR2 YSYEKL, per germline. CDR3 length: 16 residues. V lost 1 base and J 4 bases, leaving 15 bases between the germline ends. The DNA of the CDR3 is TGCGCCAGCAGCCAAGTGGGTCAGGGAGGCGCAGATACGCAGTATTTT. Translated: CASSQVGQGGADTQYF.

The rearrangement uses TRBV5-6 and TRBJ2-3; 9 bases line up with TRBD2. Germline V gives CDR1 SGHDT, CDR2 YYEEEE. After removal of 1 base from V and 4 bases from J, the junction contained 4 bases not matched to a gene. The CDR3 has 15 amino acids. The chain's CDR3 is CASSLIGTSPDTQYF. In nucleotides, the CDR3 is TGTGCCAGCAGCTTGATAGGGACTAGCCCAGATACGCAGTATTTT.

This clone was counted a single time. The V call is TRBV2, the J call TRBJ1-4, with 8 bases identical to TRBD1. The CDR3 is 14 residues long. Per germline, CDR1 SNHLY and CDR2 FYNNEI. With V trimmed by 4 bases and J by 7 bases, 5 bases remained unmatched. The CDR3 nucleotides are TGTGCCAGCAGTGTGGACAGGGTGACTGAAAAACTGTTTTTT. Residues: CASSVDRVTEKLFF. Using reference TRBV2 and TRBJ1-4 for the parts outside the CDR3, the full variable domain is EPEVTQTPSHQVTQMGQEVILRCVPISNHLYFYWYRQILGQKVEFLVSFYNNEISEKSEIFDDQFSVERPDGSNFTLKIRSTKLEDSAMYFCASSVDRVTEKLFFGSGTQLSVL.

Here the CDR3 reads CASSHETGAGEQFF. CDR3 DNA sequence: TGTGCCAGCAGCCACGAGACAGGGGCGGGTGAGCAGTTCTTC. This chain joins TRBV4-2 and TRBJ2-1; 8 bases line up with TRBD1. Germline CDR1 is LGHNA and CDR2 is YNFKEQ. CDR3 length equals 14 residues. Trimming removed 3 bases from V and 9 bases from J; junction bases left unmatched: 7.

The gene calls are TRBV18 and TRBJ2-4; no firm D call. Germline V gene lookup returns CDR1 KGHSH and CDR2 LQKENI. CDR3 length: 17 amino acids. V was clipped by 3 bases and J by 0 bases, with 15 bases between them. CDR3 sequence (DNA): TGTGCCAGCTCACCCCCCGGAAGCGATGGAGCCAAAAACATTCAGTACTTC. This translates into CASSPPGSDGAKNIQYF. Using reference TRBV18 and TRBJ2-4 for the parts outside the CDR3, the full variable domain is NAGVMQNPRHLVRRRGQEARLRCSPMKGHSHVYWYRQLPEEGLKFMVYLQKENIIDESGMPKERFSAEFPKEGPSILRIQQVVRGDSAAYFCASSPPGSDGAKNIQYFGAGTRLSVL.

V gene TRBV6-5 combines with J gene TRBJ2-2; D is perhaps TRBD2 (6 bases). The CDR3 extends over 15 amino acids. Looked up from germline, CDR1 is MNHEY and CDR2 is SVGAGI. The V and J ends lost 2 bases and 3 bases respectively, with 10 bases between them. The CDR3 coding sequence is TGTGCCAGCAGTTACCGCAGGGACTACACCGGGGAGCTGTTTTTT. Protein sequence: CASSYRRDYTGELFF.

A single count supports this clone. The J gene is TRBJ2-1, the V gene TRBV5-1; 8 nucleotides align to TRBD2. Germline V gives CDR1 SGHRS, CDR2 YFSETQ. The CDR3 covers 12 residues. The V gene end was trimmed by 5 bases and the J gene end by 6 bases; junction bases not matched to a gene: 1. As DNA, the CDR3 is TGCGCCAGCAGAGGGACTAGCAATGAGCAGTTCTTC. Amino acid sequence: CASRGTSNEQFF.

V usage is TRBV5-4 and J usage is TRBJ2-7; D gene uncertain. Germline lookup yields CDR1 SGHNT and CDR2 YYREEE (reference sequence). The CDR3 has 15 residues. The V gene lost 3 bases and the J gene lost 0 bases, with 13 bases spanning the gap. The CDR3 sequence: CASSSSHGLSYEQYF. CDR3 DNA: TGTGCCAGCAGCTCCTCACATGGCCTCTCCTACGAGCAGTACTTC. The whole variable domain, filled in from reference TRBV5-4 and TRBJ2-7, reads ETGVTQSPTHLIKTRGQQVTLRCSSQSGHNTVSWYQQALGQGPQFIFQYYREEENGRGNFPPRFSGLQFPNYSSELNVNALELDDSALYLCASSSSHGLSYEQYFGPGTRLTVT.

The chain employs TRBV4-3 and TRBJ2-1; 9 bases fit TRBD2. The CDR3 has 15 residues. V shed 4 bases, J shed 8 bases, and the junction held 9 bases outside the gene matches. Germline assignment: CDR1 LGHNA and CDR2 YSLEER. The DNA for the CDR3 is TGCGCCAGCAGCCTGGGGGCTAGCGGGACCCATGAGCAGTTCTTC. The encoded protein is CASSLGASGTHEQFF.

The chain carries TRBV6-6 and TRBJ1-5, with 9 bases matching TRBD1. The germline V gene encodes CDR1 MNHNY and CDR2 SVGAGI (reference sequence). CDR3 length: 12 residues. The CDR3 reads CVVAGQGQPQHF. In nucleotides, the CDR3 is TGTGTCGTAGCGGGACAGGGTCAGCCCCAGCATTTT.

The gene calls are TRBV5-1 and TRBJ1-1; 11 positions agree with TRBD1. Germline trimming cut 4 bases from V and 5 bases from J; bases unmatched to any gene: 13. The germline V gene has CDR1 SGHRS and CDR2 YFSETQ. The CDR3 runs 17 residues. The CDR3 here is CASSQVGTGGEVTEAFF. The CDR3 nucleotides read TGCGCCAGCAGCCAGGTGGGGACAGGGGGTGAGGTAACTGAAGCTTTCTTT.

The chain is built from TRBV5-4 and TRBJ2-7; 8 nucleotides match TRBD1. In germline, CDR1 is SGHNT, CDR2 YYREEE (reference sequence). Germline trimming cut 4 bases from V and 6 bases from J; bases unmatched to any gene: 12. The length of the CDR3 is 15 residues. CDR3: CASSPRTGLWGEQYF. The CDR3 nucleotides are TGTGCCAGCAGCCCCAGGACAGGGCTCTGGGGCGAGCAGTACTTC.

The rearrangement joins TRBV9 to TRBJ2-7, with 7 nucleotides matching TRBD2. With V trimmed by 4 bases and J by 6 bases, 13 bases remained unmatched. Looked up from germline, CDR1 is SGDLS and CDR2 is YYNGEE. This CDR3 has 15 amino acids. This chain's CDR3 is CASSPQRLASSEQYF. DNA of the CDR3: TGTGCCAGCAGCCCACAACGACTAGCTTCCAGCGAGCAGTACTTC.

This clone was recorded only once. This chain links TRBV7-2 with TRBJ2-1; 11 bases line up with TRBD2. Germline values: CDR1 SGHTA, CDR2 FQGNSA. V shed 1 base, J shed 5 bases, and the junction held 1 base outside the gene matches. The length of the CDR3 is 15 residues. CDR3 sequence (DNA): TGTGCCAGCAGCTTAGAACTAGCGGGGGACAATGAGCAGTTCTTC. This sequence encodes CASSLELAGDNEQFF.

The chain is built from TRBV4-3 and TRBJ2-1; D perhaps matches TRBD2 (5 bases). V lost 1 base to trimming and J lost 1 base, with 11 bases between them. This CDR3 has 16 residues. Germline V gene lookup returns CDR1 LGHNA and CDR2 YSLEER. The CDR3 here is CASSQVPGISYNEQFF. The CDR3 DNA follows: TGCGCCAGCAGCCAAGTTCCCGGGATTTCCTACAATGAGCAGTTCTTC.

The J gene is TRBJ2-2, the V gene TRBV7-6; D may be TRBD1 (5 bases). This CDR3 spans 14 amino acids. CDR1 is SGHVS, CDR2 FNYEAQ, per germline. V gave up 0 bases and J gave up 7 bases, with 9 bases separating them. CDR3 loop: CASSLAEGVGELFF. CDR3 nucleotide sequence: TGTGCCAGCAGCTTAGCGGAAGGGGTCGGGGAGCTGTTTTTT.

V is TRBV11-1 and J is TRBJ2-1, with TRBD1 matching over 9 bases. The germline V gene has CDR1 SGHAT and CDR2 FQDESV (reference sequence). Unmatched junction bases numbered 6, after V lost 4 bases and J lost 8 bases. The length of the CDR3 is 14 residues. CDR3 sequence reads: CASSYPGTGYEQFF. The CDR3 bases are TGTGCCAGCAGCTACCCCGGGACAGGGTATGAGCAGTTCTTC.

This clone occurred once. V gene TRBV6-6 combines with J gene TRBJ1-1; D may be TRBD1 (6 bases). This CDR3 comprises 13 residues. The V end lost 5 bases, the J end lost 3 bases, and 10 bases lay between the germline ends. Germline loops: CDR1 MNHNY, CDR2 SVGAGI (reference sequence). CDR3 coding DNA: TGTGCCAGCAGTACGGGGGGCTACACTGAAGCTTTCTTT. Amino acids: CASSTGGYTEAFF.

The chain carries TRBV7-6 and TRBJ1-1; 7 nucleotides match TRBD1. The CDR3 totals 15 residues. CDR1 SGHVS and CDR2 FNYEAQ come from the germline V gene. V shed 5 bases and J 2 bases; nucleotides not matched to a gene: 8. CDR3 in amino acids: CASSPPGTANTEAFF. CDR3 DNA: TGTGCCAGCAGCCCACCCGGGACAGCTAACACTGAAGCTTTCTTT.